This paragraph covers one TCR beta chain sequence. Its specificity is not known. Because the CDR3's place on the DNA is in doubt, the DNA is left out and the CDR3 is given as listed by TCRdb. The source of the sample is a study of Ad26.COV2.S vaccination and SARS-CoV-2 variants. At the level of the study: Donor got 5x10^10 or 1x10^11 viral particles of Ad26.COV2.S. The study's findings and limits: After vaccination, substantial breadth of spike-specific CD8+ and CD4+ responses was reported.

The treatment was: some 20 received Ad26.COV2.S at low or high dose, single or two shots; several received placebo; per-sample allocation not given. After the first vaccine or placebo injection, samples were drawn on day 63. In Boston, an adult donor aged 18-55 years took part. Method: immunoSEQ multiplex PCR; TCRdb's copy keeps in-frame clones and lacks some. Of about 440,000 clones listed, around 85% were seen once; the top ten hold about 13%. The input for sequencing was peripheral blood, taken in a trial of Ad26.COV2.S vaccine versus placebo. The receptor comes from a person between 18 and 60 years old who received the Ad26.COV2.S COVID-19 vaccine or a placebo.

The CDR3 reads CASSFAGGSGVEYF. The rearrangement uses TRBV27 and TRBJ2-7. The CDR3 contains 14 residues when both ends are counted. CDR1 is MNHEY and CDR2 is SMNVEV in the germline V gene (reference sequence).